These T cell receptor beta chains were read from a single sample in a study of blood T cell repertoires in COVID-19. Here immunoSEQ multiplex PCR was the method, and the copy in TCRdb shows in-frame clones only, minus some. The repertoire holds roughly 60,000 clones, with 88% as singletons. The source material was peripheral blood. These receptor sequences come from a man aged 55 to 69 with active COVID-19. Each CDR3 is given without its conserved first and last residue.

TRBV5-1	TRBJ1-3	ASSSGTGSSGNTIY
TRBV6-5	TRBJ2-7	ASSYYTSGIYEQY
TRBV24-1	TRBJ2-1	ATSDYASGSGDEQF
TRBV6-6	TRBJ2-5	ASSYSNPPAQY
TRBV9	TRBJ2-7	ASSPNEGAIYEQY
TRBV27	TRBJ2-7	ASSFRRGATYEQY
TRBV7-8	TRBJ2-1	ASSLGLLAGQNEQF
TRBV7-9	TRBJ2-7	ASSLGNLETSGRGEQY
TRBV7-8	TRBJ2-1	ASSLAGQGINNEQF
TRBV4-1	TRBJ1-1	ASSHSGSGNTEAF
TRBV19	TRBJ1-1	ASRGGQTAVAGTEAF
TRBV7-9	TRBJ2-7	ASSPRREQY
TRBV9	TRBJ2-1	ASTGTGSYNEQF
TRBV15	TRBJ2-5	ATSRVKGRKETQY
TRBV12-5	TRBJ2-7	ASGLKPAAVPYEQY
TRBV5-6	TRBJ2-2	ASSWEGKVGELF
TRBV5-1	TRBJ2-3	ASSSFRGSDTQY
TRBV9	TRBJ2-7	ASNAKRDSLYEQY
TRBV23-1	TRBJ2-4	ASSQSPQTKNIQY
TRBV28	TRBJ1-2	ASSLSHQAQSYGYT
TRBV11-2	TRBJ1-2	ASSDRGRFYGYT
TRBV6-2/TRBV6-3	TRBJ2-7	ASSPPVNEQY
TRBV27	TRBJ2-1	ASRRDNQNEQF
TRBV30	TRBJ1-2	AWSLRRANYGYT
TRBV29-1	TRBJ2-2	SVAGTGGFGGELF
TRBV2	TRBJ2-7	ASNQGRDEQY
TRBV7-9	TRBJ2-3	ASSFASGHPSDTQY
TRBV9	TRBJ2-7	ASSASRGLEQY
TRBV5-1	TRBJ1-1	ASRRTGVTNTEAF
TRBV7-8	TRBJ1-5	ASSLAGTGHQPQH
TRBV14	TRBJ1-2	ASSPRPEWGYT
TRBV5-4	TRBJ2-7	ASRTAGGRVHEQY
TRBV30	TRBJ2-1	ASHRLGASYNEQF
TRBV10-3	TRBJ1-5	AISESTVVSNQPQH
TRBV2	TRBJ2-3	ASSDGAGGGTDTQY
TRBV19	TRBJ2-5	ASSKGQEIQETQY
TRBV11-3	TRBJ2-1	ASSLSGLAGGDEQF